This TCR beta chain is from a study of blood T cell repertoires in COVID-19. Method: immunoSEQ multiplex PCR; TCRdb's copy keeps in-frame clones and lacks some. The data contain under 95,000 clones, more than 80% of them singletons. CDR3 length equals 15 residues. Trimming took 0 bases from V and 6 from J; bases not matched to a gene: 4. The germline V gene has CDR1 MNHEY and CDR2 SVGAGI. The sample consisted of peripheral blood. The V gene is TRBV6-5, the J gene TRBJ1-4; the match to TRBD1 covers 7 bases. The sequence derives from a woman older than 75 with acute or convalescent COVID-19. CDR3 sequence: CASSYSWDRDEKLFF. CDR3 in DNA: TGTGCCAGCAGTTACTCGTGGGACAGAGATGAAAAACTGTTTTTT.